These T cell receptor beta chains were read from a single sample in a study of CD8 T cells in ankylosing spondylitis. MiXCR was run by TCRdb on the 5' RACE reads, yielding one entry per CDR3 protein. The sample contains more than 150,000 distinct CDR3 sequences, about 20% of which appear only once. Sample: blood, either unsorted or a sorted T cell fraction (not recorded which). The receptors were sampled from a male donor aged 5 to 29 with ankylosing spondylitis or in good health (not recorded which). The CDR3 runs from the conserved cysteine through the conserved F or W. The order of the fields is clone size, J gene, D gene, V gene, CDR3 protein, CDR3 DNA. D genes are given only for firm matches. Not all rows give a size; the values are once, few, many and, for expanded clones, a class.

clone size: NA
J gene: TRBJ2-5
D gene: NA
V gene: TRBV6-5
CDR3 protein: CASSSNGAPETQYF
CDR3 DNA: TGTGCCAGCAGTTCCAACGGAGCGCCAGAGACCCAGTACTTC

clone size: once
J gene: TRBJ2-3
D gene: NA
V gene: TRBV25-1
CDR3 protein: CASSDYRKDTQYF
CDR3 DNA: TGTGCCAGCAGTGACTACCGGAAGGATACGCAGTATTTT

clone size: many
J gene: TRBJ1-1
D gene: NA
V gene: TRBV12-3/TRBV12-4
CDR3 protein: CASSFHRVNTEAFF
CDR3 DNA: TGTGCCAGCAGTTTTCACAGGGTGAACACTGAAGCTTTCTTT

clone size: NA
J gene: TRBJ2-1
D gene: TRBD1
V gene: TRBV6-1
CDR3 protein: CASSNTDRAYNEQFF
CDR3 DNA: TGTGCCAGCAGCAACACCGACAGGGCCTACAATGAGCAGTTCTTC

clone size: few
J gene: TRBJ1-3
D gene: NA
V gene: TRBV29-1
CDR3 protein: CSVSATSSGNTIYF
CDR3 DNA: TGCAGCGTTTCGGCCACGAGCTCTGGAAACACCATATATTTT

clone size: many
J gene: TRBJ2-3
D gene: TRBD2
V gene: TRBV24-1
CDR3 protein: CATSDASGRTPGDTQYF
CDR3 DNA: TGTGCCACCAGTGATGCAAGCGGGAGGACCCCTGGAGATACGCAGTATTTT

clone size: NA
J gene: TRBJ2-7
D gene: TRBD2
V gene: TRBV7-2
CDR3 protein: CASSLAIAGQYEQYF
CDR3 DNA: TGTGCCAGCAGCTTAGCGATAGCGGGACAATACGAGCAGTACTTC

clone size: many
J gene: TRBJ1-1
D gene: NA
V gene: TRBV6-2/TRBV6-3
CDR3 protein: CASSWEGVAGSTEAFF
CDR3 DNA: TGTGCCAGCAGTTGGGAGGGGGTGGCCGGGAGCACTGAAGCTTTCTTT

clone size: many
J gene: TRBJ2-5
D gene: TRBD1
V gene: TRBV5-1
CDR3 protein: CASSLAETGGLWYF
CDR3 DNA: TGCGCCAGCAGCTTGGCCGAGACAGGGGGCCTCTGGTACTTC

clone size: many
J gene: TRBJ2-1
D gene: NA
V gene: TRBV4-1
CDR3 protein: CASSQRGFQFF
CDR3 DNA: TGCGCCAGCAGCCAACGGGGGTTCCAGTTCTTC

clone size: many
J gene: TRBJ2-2
D gene: NA
V gene: TRBV7-3
CDR3 protein: CASSTQGNTGELFF
CDR3 DNA: TGTGCCAGCAGCACCCAGGGGAACACCGGGGAGCTGTTTTTT

clone size: many
J gene: TRBJ1-1
D gene: NA
V gene: TRBV20-1
CDR3 protein: CSARGTVAGTEAFF
CDR3 DNA: TGCAGTGCTAGAGGGACAGTGGCTGGTACTGAAGCTTTCTTT

clone size: NA
J gene: TRBJ2-3
D gene: NA
V gene: TRBV20-1
CDR3 protein: CSARASDTQYF
CDR3 DNA: TGCAGTGCTAGAGCATCAGATACGCAGTATTTT

clone size: many
J gene: TRBJ1-2
D gene: NA
V gene: TRBV7-8
CDR3 protein: CASSLAGQGYGYTF
CDR3 DNA: TGTGCCAGCAGCTTAGCTGGGCAGGGCTATGGCTACACCTTC

clone size: many
J gene: TRBJ2-2
D gene: NA
V gene: TRBV4-1
CDR3 protein: CASSQVGGRATGELFF
CDR3 DNA: TGCGCCAGCAGCCAAGTCGGGGGTCGTGCCACCGGGGAGCTGTTTTTT

clone size: many
J gene: TRBJ1-2
D gene: TRBD1
V gene: TRBV6-5
CDR3 protein: CASAQGAGYYGYTF
CDR3 DNA: TGTGCCAGCGCACAGGGGGCTGGGTACTATGGCTACACCTTC

clone size: many
J gene: TRBJ1-2
D gene: NA
V gene: TRBV30
CDR3 protein: CAWSGKGNYGYTF
CDR3 DNA: TGTGCCTGGAGTGGAAAGGGAAACTATGGCTACACCTTC

clone size: few
J gene: TRBJ1-2
D gene: NA
V gene: TRBV6-5
CDR3 protein: CASSYTPNYGYTF
CDR3 DNA: TGTGCCAGCAGTTACACACCCAACTATGGCTACACCTTC

clone size: once
J gene: TRBJ2-7
D gene: TRBD1
V gene: TRBV15
CDR3 protein: CATGQGNEQYF
CDR3 DNA: TGTGCCACCGGACAGGGTAACGAGCAGTACTTC

clone size: many
J gene: TRBJ2-2
D gene: NA
V gene: TRBV12-3/TRBV12-4
CDR3 protein: CASRGGLLTGELFF
CDR3 DNA: TGTGCCAGCAGGGGGGGTCTCCTGACCGGGGAGCTGTTTTTT

clone size: many
J gene: TRBJ2-2
D gene: TRBD2
V gene: TRBV20-1
CDR3 protein: CSAFGLAGTTGELFF
CDR3 DNA: TGCAGTGCTTTCGGACTAGCGGGAACTACCGGGGAGCTGTTTTTT

clone size: many
J gene: TRBJ2-7
D gene: TRBD2
V gene: TRBV7-2
CDR3 protein: CASSYTGTSPSREQYF
CDR3 DNA: TGTGCCAGCAGTTATACCGGGACTAGCCCTTCCCGCGAGCAGTACTTC

clone size: few
J gene: TRBJ2-1
D gene: TRBD2
V gene: TRBV11-1
CDR3 protein: CASRTLAEYNEQFF
CDR3 DNA: TGTGCCAGCAGGACACTAGCGGAATACAATGAGCAGTTCTTC

clone size: many
J gene: TRBJ2-3
D gene: NA
V gene: TRBV7-8
CDR3 protein: CASSLVLSDTQYF
CDR3 DNA: TGTGCCAGCAGCTTAGTCCTTTCAGATACGCAGTATTTT

clone size: many
J gene: TRBJ1-1
D gene: NA
V gene: TRBV5-6
CDR3 protein: CASSWGPGSTEAFF
CDR3 DNA: TGTGCCAGCAGCTGGGGCCCGGGAAGTACTGAAGCTTTCTTT

clone size: many
J gene: TRBJ1-2
D gene: NA
V gene: TRBV30
CDR3 protein: CAWSASYGYTF
CDR3 DNA: TGTGCCTGGAGTGCGTCCTATGGCTACACCTTC

clone size: many
J gene: TRBJ2-2
D gene: TRBD2
V gene: TRBV20-1
CDR3 protein: CSAERGGSGTGELFF
CDR3 DNA: TGCAGTGCTGAACGGGGCGGGAGTGGGACCGGGGAGCTGTTTTTT

clone size: many
J gene: TRBJ1-1
D gene: NA
V gene: TRBV5-1
CDR3 protein: CASSLVGLNTEAFF
CDR3 DNA: TGCGCCAGCAGCTTGGTAGGGTTGAACACTGAAGCTTTCTTT

clone size: many
J gene: TRBJ2-1
D gene: NA
V gene: TRBV7-6
CDR3 protein: CASSLEAGNEQFF
CDR3 DNA: TGTGCCAGCAGCTTAGAAGCCGGCAATGAGCAGTTCTTC

clone size: many
J gene: TRBJ2-2
D gene: TRBD2
V gene: TRBV7-2
CDR3 protein: CASSLSGRAPGELFF
CDR3 DNA: TGTGCCAGCAGCCTTAGCGGGAGGGCCCCCGGGGAGCTGTTTTTT

clone size: NA
J gene: TRBJ2-3
D gene: NA
V gene: TRBV20-1
CDR3 protein: CSASTAADTQYF
CDR3 DNA: TGCAGTGCTAGTACTGCGGCAGATACGCAGTATTTT

clone size: many
J gene: TRBJ2-1
D gene: NA
V gene: TRBV20-1
CDR3 protein: CSARIAASYNEQFF
CDR3 DNA: TGCAGTGCTAGGATAGCGGCCTCCTACAATGAGCAGTTCTTC

clone size: many
J gene: TRBJ1-5
D gene: TRBD1
V gene: TRBV10-3
CDR3 protein: CAISERRSSGQGASNQPQHF
CDR3 DNA: TGTGCCATCAGTGAACGCCGATCCTCGGGACAGGGGGCTAGCAATCAGCCCCAGCATTTT

clone size: many
J gene: TRBJ2-1
D gene: NA
V gene: TRBV2
CDR3 protein: CASSGSFGGSSYNEQFF
CDR3 DNA: TGTGCCAGCAGTGGGAGTTTCGGGGGAAGCTCCTACAATGAGCAGTTCTTC

clone size: NA
J gene: TRBJ2-7
D gene: NA
V gene: TRBV6-1
CDR3 protein: CASSEPSPNYEQYF
CDR3 DNA: TGTGCCAGCAGTGAGCCTAGCCCGAACTACGAGCAGTACTTC

clone size: many
J gene: TRBJ1-1
D gene: NA
V gene: TRBV10-3
CDR3 protein: CAISDPAGRNTEAFF
CDR3 DNA: TGTGCCATCAGTGACCCCGCAGGGCGAAACACTGAAGCTTTCTTT

clone size: many
J gene: TRBJ2-7
D gene: TRBD2
V gene: TRBV20-1
CDR3 protein: CSARPTGTSGGYEQYF
CDR3 DNA: TGCAGTGCCAGGCCGACCGGGACTAGCGGGGGCTACGAGCAGTACTTC